These 24 T cell receptor beta chains originate from one sample sequenced in a study of cytomegalovirus exposure and HLA in healthy donors. PCR was performed using 60 Vbeta and 13 Jbeta primers. Data came from immunoSEQ multiplex PCR; TCRdb stores just in-frame clones and leaves some out. The table has around 150,000 clones, around 83% seen once. Sequencing was done on a sample of PBMCs. Source of these receptors: a man aged 50 or older in good health and CMV-seropositive.

As concerns this clone: At one boundary the junction diverges from the germline segment, which might be a read error. This chain links TRBV6-5 with TRBJ2-7; maybe TRBD1 (7 bases). The CDR3 is made up of 15 amino acids. Germline V gene lookup returns CDR1 MNHEY and CDR2 SVGAGI. The CDR3 sequence: CASSPRPTGRYGQYF. Written as DNA, the CDR3 is TGTGCCAGCAGTCCCCGCCCGACAGGGAGGTACGGGCAGTACTTC.

This clone appeared a single time. V gene TRBV9 combines with J gene TRBJ1-3, with D unresolved. The germline gives CDR1 SGDLS, CDR2 YYNGEE. This CDR3 contains 16 residues. V gave up 1 base and J gave up 0 bases, with 11 bases separating them. This CDR3 reads CASSVYSQSSGNTIYF. The CDR3 nucleotides are TGTGCCAGCAGCGTATACAGTCAGTCCTCTGGAAACACCATATATTTT.

In DNA, the CDR3 is TGTGCCAGCAGGCTTCTGGGGGCCAACGAGCAGTACTTC. It is translated as CASRLLGANEQYF. The chain employs TRBV28 and TRBJ2-5, with D possibly being TRBD1 (6 bases). With the DNA end fitting TRBJ2-7 better, the J assignment may be wrong. This CDR3 has 13 residues. The germline gives CDR1 MDHEN, CDR2 SYDVKM.

V is TRBV7-9 and J is TRBJ1-2; 7 nucleotides agree with TRBD1. J was trimmed by 4 bases and V by 3 bases; bases with no gene match: 5. The CDR3 runs to 14 residues. Germline V CDR1 and CDR2: SEHNR, FQNEAQ (reference sequence). CDR3 in amino acids: CASSFWAGGYGYTF. CDR3 DNA: TGTGCCAGCAGCTTCTGGGCAGGGGGCTATGGCTACACCTTC.

The rearrangement uses TRBV6-1 and TRBJ1-1; D uncertain. V was pared by 6 bases and J by 4 bases, with 6 bases between. In germline, CDR1 is MNHNS, CDR2 SASEGT. CDR3 size: 11 residues. Written as DNA, the CDR3 is TGTGCCAGCAGGGAGCGCACTGAAGCTTTCTTT. Translating it yields CASRERTEAFF.

This clone has just a few counts. The chain recombines TRBV5-1 with TRBJ1-3; TRBD1 is a possible D gene (6 bases). There are 15 residues in the CDR3. Germline assignment: CDR1 SGHRS and CDR2 YFSETQ. The V end lost 0 bases, the J end lost 3 bases, and 10 bases lay between the germline ends. CDR3 DNA: TGCGCCAGCAGCTTGGAGGGGGTCTTTGGAAACACCATATATTTT. Amino acids: CASSLEGVFGNTIYF.

The rearrangement uses TRBV28 and TRBJ1-3, with 8 bases that match TRBD1. CDR3 size: 15 residues. V shed 7 bases, J shed 2 bases, and the junction held 7 bases outside the gene matches. From germline, CDR1 is MDHEN and CDR2 SYDVKM. CDR3 in amino acids: CASTNGQGPGNTIYF. CDR3 nucleotides: TGTGCCAGCACCAACGGACAGGGCCCTGGAAACACCATATATTTT.

The chain uses TRBV6-6 and TRBJ1-2, with TRBD1 matching over 9 bases. The CDR3 loop spans 13 amino acids. Looked up from germline, CDR1 is MNHNY and CDR2 is SVGAGI (reference sequence). V was clipped by 6 bases and J by 5 bases; unmatched bases: 4. The CDR3 loop is CASSSDRGYGYTF. The CDR3 region has the DNA TGTGCCAGCAGCTCAGACAGGGGGTATGGCTACACCTTC.

A single count supports this clone. The gene calls are TRBV7-9 and TRBJ2-5, with D possibly matching TRBD2 (5 bases). Deletions cut 2 bases from V and 5 bases from J, with 9 bases between. Germline CDR1 SEHNR, CDR2 FQNEAQ (reference sequence). This CDR3 region has 13 residues. The DNA of the CDR3 is TGTGCCAGCAGCTTACTTCCGGGGGAGACCCAGTACTTC. Protein sequence: CASSLLPGETQYF.

This clone was detected a few times. The chain recombines TRBV7-2 with TRBJ2-5, with D tentatively TRBD2 (5 bases). Germline values: CDR1 SGHTA, CDR2 FQGNSA. Deletions cut 5 bases from V and 5 bases from J, with 12 bases between. This CDR3 has 13 amino acids. The CDR3 region has the DNA TGTGCCAGCAGCGATACTAGGTGGGAGACCCAGTACTTC. It translates to CASSDTRWETQYF.

This clone was detected only a few times. The J gene is TRBJ2-3, the V gene TRBV27; D is perhaps TRBD1 (7 bases). In germline, CDR1 is MNHEY, CDR2 SMNVEV (reference sequence). The CDR3 is 15 amino acids. Trimming removed 6 bases from V and 0 bases from J, with 13 bases in between. CDR3 in amino acids: CASRQGGLSTDTQYF. The CDR3, as DNA: TGTGCCAGCAGGCAGGGGGGACTTAGCACAGATACGCAGTATTTT.

A few counts support this clone. This rearrangement joins TRBV20-1 to TRBJ2-1; no clear D gene. Germline CDR1 reads DFQATT; CDR2 reads SNEGSKA (reference sequence). This CDR3 is built from 10 residues. The germline V and J ends were trimmed by 3 bases and 12 bases, with 9 bases remaining between them. The CDR3 region has the DNA TGCAGTGCTAGTGGTTTGCGGCAGTTCTTC. Its protein product is CSASGLRQFF.

This clone was recorded once. V and J are TRBV9 and TRBJ1-1; D might be TRBD1 (5 bases). V was clipped by 0 bases and J by 8 bases, with 8 bases between them. The CDR3 contains 12 residues. From germline, CDR1 is SGDLS and CDR2 YYNGEE. CDR3 bases: TGTGCCAGCAGCGTAGCCGGGGGGGAAGCTTTCTTT. This gives the protein CASSVAGGEAFF. The full variable domain, its missing parts supplied by reference TRBV9 and TRBJ1-1, is DSGVTQTPKHLITATGQRVTLRCSPRSGDLSVYWYQQSLDQGLQFLIQYYNGEERAKGNILERFSAQQFPDLHSELNLSSLELGDSALYFCASSVAGGEAFFGQGTRLTVV.

This clone appeared once. The chain couples TRBV19 to TRBJ2-7; D perhaps matches TRBD1 (5 bases). The CDR3 has 13 amino acids. Germline CDR1 reads LNHDA; CDR2 reads SQIVND (reference sequence). V was shortened by 5 bases and J by 2 bases, with 10 bases between the two germline ends. DNA for the CDR3: TGTGCCAGTAGTCCGACAGTAACCTACGAGCAGTACTTC. It specifies CASSPTVTYEQYF.

This chain connects TRBV19 to TRBJ1-1; maybe TRBD1 (6 bases). Germline-derived CDR1 and CDR2 are LNHDA and SQIVND (reference sequence). The CDR3 contains 15 residues. Trimming removed 2 bases from V and 1 base from J, with 11 bases in between. As DNA, the CDR3 is TGTGCCAGTAGTATAACAAGGGACACGAACACTGAAGCTTTCTTT. Residues: CASSITRDTNTEAFF.

The chain uses TRBV6-5 and TRBJ1-3; maybe TRBD1 (5 bases). The CDR3 runs 13 residues. The germline V gene has CDR1 MNHEY and CDR2 SVGAGI. V lost 6 bases and J lost 2, with 8 bases in between. In DNA, the CDR3 is TGTGCCAGCAGACCAGGGACTGGAAACACCATATATTTT. Translated, it gives CASRPGTGNTIYF.

The sample holds one count of this clone. The chain carries TRBV15 and TRBJ2-5; TRBD2 might be the D (6 bases). The CDR3 sequence is 14 residues long. The V gene lost 5 bases and the J gene lost 3 bases, with 13 bases spanning the gap. The V gene's germline CDR1 is LNHNV and CDR2 YYDKDF (reference sequence). CDR3 sequence: CATSFGGGEETQYF. For the CDR3, the DNA is TGTGCCACCAGCTTCGGGGGAGGAGAAGAGACCCAGTACTTC.

This rearrangement joins TRBV27 to TRBJ1-1; D gene ambiguous. The CDR3 runs 13 residues. The germline V gene encodes CDR1 MNHEY and CDR2 SMNVEV (reference sequence). Trimming shortened V by 2 bases and J by 8 bases, and 12 bases separated the two germline ends. In DNA form, the CDR3 reads TGTGCCAGCAGTTTAGTTGCGCTCACCGAAGCTTTCTTT. It yields the protein CASSLVALTEAFF.

J is TRBJ1-5 and V is TRBV6-5, with D maybe TRBD1 (5 bases). V dropped 5 bases and J dropped 3 bases, with 14 bases sitting between them. Germline values: CDR1 MNHEY, CDR2 SVGAGI. The CDR3 spans 15 residues. The CDR3 nucleotides read TGTGCCAGCAGTAGATCAGGGCTAATCAATCAGCCCCAGCATTTT. Protein product: CASSRSGLINQPQHF.

The genes are TRBV25-1 and TRBJ2-7; TRBD1 matches 8 bases. Unmatched junction bases numbered 3, after V lost 8 bases and J lost 3 bases. The germline V gene has CDR1 MGHDK and CDR2 SYGVNS. This CDR3 comprises 12 residues. CDR3: CASADRGYEQYF. Here the CDR3 DNA reads TGTGCCAGCGCCGACAGGGGCTACGAGCAGTACTTC.

V gene TRBV13 combines with J gene TRBJ2-7; possibly TRBD2 for D (6 bases). CDR1 and CDR2 from the germline V gene are PRHDT and FYEKMQ (reference sequence). This CDR3 has 15 amino acids. V lost 1 base, J lost 3 bases, and 13 bases lay in between. The CDR3 DNA reads TGTGCCAGCAGCTTAGATGCGGGGTCCTTCTACGAGCAGTACTTC. It codes for CASSLDAGSFYEQYF.

This sequence joins TRBV2 and TRBJ1-5; D is unresolved. Germline V lookup: CDR1 SNHLY, CDR2 FYNNEI. The V end was cut by 3 bases, the J end by 0 bases, with 6 bases between. This CDR3 is built from 14 residues. CDR3 protein: CASSESGSNQPQHF. Written as DNA, the CDR3 is TGTGCCAGCAGTGAGAGTGGTAGCAATCAGCCCCAGCATTTT.

This chain connects TRBV5-4 to TRBJ2-5; TRBD2 agrees at 9 bases. The CDR3 consists of 15 residues. The V gene end was trimmed by 6 bases and the J gene end by 4 bases; junction bases not matched to a gene: 10. Germline V gene lookup returns CDR1 SGHNT and CDR2 YYREEE (reference sequence). CDR3 amino acids: CASNLGLAGRETQYF. DNA of the CDR3: TGTGCCAGCAACCTAGGCCTAGCGGGACGAGAGACCCAGTACTTC.

The genes are TRBV9 and TRBJ2-5; D may be TRBD2 (5 bases). With 0 bases removed from V and 5 bases from J, the gap between germline ends came to 11 bases. Germline lookup yields CDR1 SGDLS and CDR2 YYNGEE. The CDR3 is 14 amino acids. The CDR3 DNA sequence: TGTGCCAGCAGCGTAGGCTCGGGGTCTGAGACCCAGTACTTC. Translation gives CASSVGSGSETQYF. Full variable domain (missing parts from reference TRBV9 and TRBJ2-5): DSGVTQTPKHLITATGQRVTLRCSPRSGDLSVYWYQQSLDQGLQFLIQYYNGEERAKGNILERFSAQQFPDLHSELNLSSLELGDSALYFCASSVGSGSETQYFGPGTRLLVL.